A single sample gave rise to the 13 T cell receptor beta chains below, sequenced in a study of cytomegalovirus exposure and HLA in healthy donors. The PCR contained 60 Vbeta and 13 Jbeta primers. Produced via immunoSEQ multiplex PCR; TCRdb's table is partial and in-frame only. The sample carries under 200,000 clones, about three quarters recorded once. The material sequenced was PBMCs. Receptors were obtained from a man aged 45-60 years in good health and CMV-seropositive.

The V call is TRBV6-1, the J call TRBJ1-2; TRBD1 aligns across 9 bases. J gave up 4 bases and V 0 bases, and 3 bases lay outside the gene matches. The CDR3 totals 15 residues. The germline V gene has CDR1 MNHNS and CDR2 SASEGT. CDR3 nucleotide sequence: TGTGCCAGCAGTGAAGCCTCGACAGGGGGCTATGGCTACACCTTC. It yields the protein CASSEASTGGYGYTF.

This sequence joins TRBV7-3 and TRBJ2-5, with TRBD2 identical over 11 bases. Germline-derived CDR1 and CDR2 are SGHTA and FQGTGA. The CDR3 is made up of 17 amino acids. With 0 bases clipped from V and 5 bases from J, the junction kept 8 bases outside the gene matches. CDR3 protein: CASSLTTTSGVSETQYF. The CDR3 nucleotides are TGTGCCAGCAGCTTAACAACGACTAGCGGGGTGAGTGAGACCCAGTACTTC.

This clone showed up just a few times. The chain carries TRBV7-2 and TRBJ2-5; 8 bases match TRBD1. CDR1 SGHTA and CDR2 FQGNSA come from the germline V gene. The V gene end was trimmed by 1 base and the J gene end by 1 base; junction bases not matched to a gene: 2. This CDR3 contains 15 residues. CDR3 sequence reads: CASSLGTGRQETQYF. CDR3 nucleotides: TGTGCCAGCAGCTTAGGGACAGGGCGCCAAGAGACCCAGTACTTC. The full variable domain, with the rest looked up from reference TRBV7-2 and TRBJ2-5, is GAGVSQSPSNKVTEKGKDVELRCDPISGHTALYWYRQSLGQGLEFLIYFQGNSAPDKSGLPSDRFSAERTGGSVSTLTIQRTQQEDSAVYLCASSLGTGRQETQYFGPGTRLLVL.

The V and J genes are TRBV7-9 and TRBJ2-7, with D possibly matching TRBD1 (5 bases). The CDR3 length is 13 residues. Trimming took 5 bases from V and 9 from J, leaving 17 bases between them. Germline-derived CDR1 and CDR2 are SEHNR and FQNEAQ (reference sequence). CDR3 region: CASSRPQGHGQYV. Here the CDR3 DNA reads TGTGCCAGCAGCCGTCCTCAGGGCCACGGGCAGTACGTC.

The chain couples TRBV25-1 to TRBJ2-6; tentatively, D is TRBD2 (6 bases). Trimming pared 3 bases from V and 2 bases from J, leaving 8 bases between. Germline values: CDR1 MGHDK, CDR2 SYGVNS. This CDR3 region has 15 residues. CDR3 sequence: CASSESGAGANVLTF. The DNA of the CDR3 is TGTGCCAGCAGTGAGTCGGGGGCTGGGGCCAACGTCCTGACTTTC.

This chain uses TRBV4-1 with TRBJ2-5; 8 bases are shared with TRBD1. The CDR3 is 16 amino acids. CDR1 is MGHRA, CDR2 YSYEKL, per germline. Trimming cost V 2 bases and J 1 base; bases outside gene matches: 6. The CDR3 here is CASSQRQGITQETQYF. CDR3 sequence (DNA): TGCGCCAGCAGCCAAAGACAGGGGATAACCCAAGAGACCCAGTACTTC.

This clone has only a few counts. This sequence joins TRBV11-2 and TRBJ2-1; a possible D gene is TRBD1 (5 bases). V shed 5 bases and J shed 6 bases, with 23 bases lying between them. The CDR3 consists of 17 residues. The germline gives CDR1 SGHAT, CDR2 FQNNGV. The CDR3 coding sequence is TGTGCCAGCAGCCCCCTGGTGACAGCCAATTTTCGCAATGAGCAGTTCTTC. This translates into CASSPLVTANFRNEQFF.

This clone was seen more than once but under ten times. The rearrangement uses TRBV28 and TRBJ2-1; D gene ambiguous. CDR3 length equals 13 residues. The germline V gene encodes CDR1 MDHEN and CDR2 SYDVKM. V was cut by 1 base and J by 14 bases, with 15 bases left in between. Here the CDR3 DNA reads TGTGCCAGCAGTTTATTAGAGAGCGAGTTGGAGTTCTTC. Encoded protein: CASSLLESELEFF.

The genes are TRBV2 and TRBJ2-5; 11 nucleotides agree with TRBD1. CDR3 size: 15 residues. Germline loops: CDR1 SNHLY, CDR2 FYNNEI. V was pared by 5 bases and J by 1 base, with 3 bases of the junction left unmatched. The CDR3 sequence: CASSRGQGAQETQYF. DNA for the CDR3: TGTGCCAGCAGTCGAGGACAGGGGGCCCAAGAGACCCAGTACTTC.

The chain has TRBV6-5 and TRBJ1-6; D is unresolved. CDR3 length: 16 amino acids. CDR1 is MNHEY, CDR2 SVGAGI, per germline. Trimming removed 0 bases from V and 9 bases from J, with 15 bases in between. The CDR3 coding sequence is TGTGCCAGCAGTTACTCCCCCCAGGCAGAAATTTCACCCCTCCACTTT. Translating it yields CASSYSPQAEISPLHF.

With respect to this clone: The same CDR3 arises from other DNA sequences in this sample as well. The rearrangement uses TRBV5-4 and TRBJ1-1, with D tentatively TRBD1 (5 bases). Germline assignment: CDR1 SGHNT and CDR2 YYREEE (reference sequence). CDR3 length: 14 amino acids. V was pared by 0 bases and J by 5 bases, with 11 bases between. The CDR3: CASSLVGEGTEAFF. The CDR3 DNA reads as TGTGCCAGCAGCTTGGTAGGGGAGGGAACTGAAGCTTTCTTT.

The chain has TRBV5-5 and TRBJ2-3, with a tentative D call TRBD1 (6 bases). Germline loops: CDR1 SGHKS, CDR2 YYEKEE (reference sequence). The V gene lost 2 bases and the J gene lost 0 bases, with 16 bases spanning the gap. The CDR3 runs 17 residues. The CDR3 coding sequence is TGTGCCAGCAGCTTAGAAGTAGGGGGTCCTAGCACAGATACGCAGTATTTT. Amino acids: CASSLEVGGPSTDTQYF.

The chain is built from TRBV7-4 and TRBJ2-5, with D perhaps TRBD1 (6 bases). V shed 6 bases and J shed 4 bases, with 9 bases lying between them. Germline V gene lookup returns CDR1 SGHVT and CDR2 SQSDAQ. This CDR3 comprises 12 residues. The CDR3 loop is CASREGGETQYF. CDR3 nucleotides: TGTGCCAGCAGAGAAGGGGGAGAGACCCAGTACTTC.